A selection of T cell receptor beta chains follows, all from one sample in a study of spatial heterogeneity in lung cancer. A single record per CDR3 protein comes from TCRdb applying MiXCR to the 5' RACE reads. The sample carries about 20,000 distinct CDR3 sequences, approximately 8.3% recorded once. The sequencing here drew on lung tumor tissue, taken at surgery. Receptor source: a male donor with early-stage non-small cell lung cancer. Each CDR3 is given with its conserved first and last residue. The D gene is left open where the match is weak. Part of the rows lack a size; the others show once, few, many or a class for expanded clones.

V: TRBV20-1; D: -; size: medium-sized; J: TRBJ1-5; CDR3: CSAKQGNSNQPQHF; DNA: TGCAGTGCCAAACAGGGCAACAGCAATCAGCCCCAGCATTTT
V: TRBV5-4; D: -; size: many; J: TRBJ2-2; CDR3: CASSPKEAGELFF; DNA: TGTGCCAGCAGCCCGAAGGAGGCCGGGGAGCTGTTTTTT
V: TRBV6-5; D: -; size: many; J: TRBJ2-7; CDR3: CASSYSPGTGNEQYF; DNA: TGTGCCAGCAGTTACTCGCCGGGTACTGGAAACGAGCAGTACTTC
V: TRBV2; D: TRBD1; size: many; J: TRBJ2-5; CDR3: CASIGQGQETQYF; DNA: TGTGCCAGCATCGGACAGGGCCAAGAGACCCAGTACTTC
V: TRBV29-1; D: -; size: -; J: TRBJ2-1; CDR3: CSLHRGRGNEQFF; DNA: TGCAGCCTCCACCGGGGGCGAGGCAATGAGCAGTTCTTC
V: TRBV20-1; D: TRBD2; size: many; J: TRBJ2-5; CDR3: CSAQTSGDSGAQYF; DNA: TGCAGTGCCCAGACTAGCGGGGACTCGGGGGCCCAGTACTTC
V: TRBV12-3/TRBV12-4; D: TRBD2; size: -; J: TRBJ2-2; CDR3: CASSFPGGGATGELFF; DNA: TGTGCCAGCAGTTTCCCTGGCGGGGGGGCCACCGGGGAGCTGTTTTTT
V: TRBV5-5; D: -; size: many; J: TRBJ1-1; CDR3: CASSLALVGTMNTEAFF; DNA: TGTGCCAGCAGCTTGGCCCTTGTGGGTACCATGAACACTGAAGCTTTCTTT
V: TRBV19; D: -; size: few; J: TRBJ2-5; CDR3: CASSFRTETQYF; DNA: TGTGCCAGTAGTTTTCGGACAGAGACCCAGTACTTC
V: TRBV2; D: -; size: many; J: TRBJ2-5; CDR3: CASSEGGPYETQYF; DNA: TGTGCCAGCAGTGAGGGGGGGCCGTATGAGACCCAGTACTTC
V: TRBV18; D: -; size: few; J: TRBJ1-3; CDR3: CASSSEMPSSGNTIYF; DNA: TGTGCCAGCTCATCGGAGATGCCGAGCTCTGGAAACACCATATATTTT
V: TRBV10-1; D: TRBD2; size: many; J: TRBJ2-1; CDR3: CASSADSGLANEQFF; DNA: TGCGCCAGCAGTGCAGATAGCGGGCTTGCGAATGAGCAGTTCTTC
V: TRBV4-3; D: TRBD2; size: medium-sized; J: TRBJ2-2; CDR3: CASSQERGWPGELFF; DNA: TGCGCCAGCAGCCAGGAGCGGGGGTGGCCCGGGGAGCTGTTTTTT
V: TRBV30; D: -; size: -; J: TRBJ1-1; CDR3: CARDGANTEAFF; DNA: TGTGCCCGCGACGGGGCGAACACTGAAGCTTTCTTT
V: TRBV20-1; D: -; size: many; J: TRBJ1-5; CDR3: CSAGKQGINQPQHF; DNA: TGCAGTGCTGGGAAACAGGGAATCAATCAGCCCCAGCATTTT
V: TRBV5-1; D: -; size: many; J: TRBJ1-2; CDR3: CASRNGEGGYTF; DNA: TGCGCCAGCAGGAACGGGGAGGGCGGCTACACCTTC
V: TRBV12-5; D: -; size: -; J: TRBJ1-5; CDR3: CASGRELGSYQPQHF; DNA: TGTGCTAGTGGTCGCGAATTGGGAAGCTATCAGCCCCAGCATTTT
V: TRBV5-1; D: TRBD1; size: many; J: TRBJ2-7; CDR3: CASSLDPGTGSYEQYF; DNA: TGCGCCAGCAGCTTGGACCCCGGGACAGGGTCTTACGAGCAGTACTTC
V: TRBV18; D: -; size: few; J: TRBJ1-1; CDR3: CASSPSMGAPMNTEAFF; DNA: TGTGCCAGCTCACCGAGCATGGGGGCCCCAATGAACACTGAAGCTTTCTTT
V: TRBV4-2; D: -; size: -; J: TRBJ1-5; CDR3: CASSQERGSGNQPQHF; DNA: TGTGCCAGCAGCCAAGAGAGGGGGTCGGGCAATCAGCCCCAGCATTTT
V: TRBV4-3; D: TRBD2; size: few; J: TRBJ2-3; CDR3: CASSQLAGGADTQYF; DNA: TGCGCCAGCAGCCAACTAGCGGGGGGAGCAGATACGCAGTATTTT
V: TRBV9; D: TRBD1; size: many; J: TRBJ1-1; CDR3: CASSVGQGGSEAFF; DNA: TGTGCCAGCAGCGTAGGACAGGGGGGATCTGAAGCTTTCTTT
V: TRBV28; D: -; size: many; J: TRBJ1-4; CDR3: CASSLRGATNEKLFF; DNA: TGTGCCAGCAGTTTAAGGGGGGCAACTAATGAAAAACTGTTTTTT
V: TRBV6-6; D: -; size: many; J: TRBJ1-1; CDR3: CASSLTSNTEAFF; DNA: TGTGCCAGCAGTTTGACATCGAACACTGAAGCTTTCTTT
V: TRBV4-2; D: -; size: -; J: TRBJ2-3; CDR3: CASSQSARTDTQYF; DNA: TGTGCCAGCAGCCAATCAGCGAGAACAGATACGCAGTATTTT
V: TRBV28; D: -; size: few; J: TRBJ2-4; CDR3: CASRKQGGGNIQYF; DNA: TGTGCCAGCAGAAAACAGGGGGGGGGAAACATTCAGTACTTC
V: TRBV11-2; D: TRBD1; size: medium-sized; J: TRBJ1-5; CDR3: CASSLTGGVDQPQHF; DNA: TGTGCCAGCAGCCTAACAGGGGGAGTAGATCAGCCCCAGCATTTT
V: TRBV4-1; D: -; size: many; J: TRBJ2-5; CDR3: CASSQGSLDGAETQYF; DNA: TGCGCCAGCAGCCAAGGATCGCTGGACGGGGCAGAGACCCAGTACTTC
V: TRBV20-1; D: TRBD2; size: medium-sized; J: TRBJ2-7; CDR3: CSASGGSLTDEQYF; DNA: TGCAGTGCTAGCGGGGGGTCCTTAACGGACGAGCAGTACTTC
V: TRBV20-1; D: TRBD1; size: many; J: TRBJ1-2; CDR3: CSALKTGTDYGYTF; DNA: TGCAGTGCTTTAAAGACAGGGACGGATTATGGCTACACCTTC